The present entry profiles one T cell receptor (beta chain) with its context. The sample comes from a study of T cells in women clearing cervical HPV infection. Study details: Controls' single incident HPV16 infection cleared within 12 months without precancer.

Prevalent HPV16 infections were excluded; only incident single HPV16 infections included. Dot-blot hybridization genotyped cervical HPV amplified with MY09/MY11 PCR. immunoSEQ multiplex PCR used an average of 1200 ng genomic DNA. The data were produced by immunoSEQ multiplex PCR, yet TCRdb's version contains in-frame clones alone and is incomplete. The table lists 25,000 to 35,000 clones. Sequencing was done on a sample of blood buffy coat. The TCR comes from a woman between 18 and 69 years old with a cervical HPV16 infection that either progressed to CIN3+ or cleared (not recorded which).

The covered CDR3 bases are TGCGCCAGCAGCTTGGTTACAGGGAACACCGGGGAG. Translating it yields CASSLVTGNTGE. The entire CDR3 reads CASSLVTGNTGELFF. This chain connects TRBV5-1 to TRBJ2-2; TRBD1 is a possible D gene (5 bases). The CDR3 end lies 3 residues beyond the end of the read and is filled in from the germline J gene. The CDR3 consists of 15 residues. From germline, CDR1 is SGHRS and CDR2 YFSETQ. V gave up 0 bases and J gave up 1 base, with 7 bases separating them. Full variable domain (rest looked up from reference TRBV5-1 and TRBJ2-2): KAGVTQTPRYLIKTRGQQVTLSCSPISGHRSVSWYQQTPGQGLQFLFEYFSETQRNKGNFPGRFSGRQFSNSRSEMNVSTLELGDSALYLCASSLVTGNTGELFFGEGSRLTVL.